This TCR beta chain was profiled in a study of blood T cell repertoires in COVID-19 (dated by TCRdb to between 2020 and 2021). In terms of the full investigation: Samples from collaborators originated in the United States, Italy and Spain and spanned both the acute and convalescent phases of COVID-19. The material from the prospective study consisted of cDNA or gDNA derived from T cells, B-cell-depleted T cells, or PBMCs. Subjects who had been exposed to COVID-19, were actively infected with it, or had recovered from it provided the deeply sampled blood TCRbeta repertoires that made up the dataset. The repertoires were released in a freely available public database intended as a resource for research on the immune response to SARS-CoV-2. The samples were drawn from the first 160 participants of the ongoing ImmuneRACE study and from 1,254 subjects provided by 6 global collaborators. Sample metadata almost always included a de-identified subject ID, COVID-19 status, age in years and sex. Where HLA class I and class II types were available, the types were taken from metadata supplied by the sample provider, not from assay-based typing.

The immunoSEQ Assay, a bias-controlled multiplex PCR, was used to amplify TCRbeta CDR3 regions from genomic DNA. In the source study's methods: The number of nucleated cells in each sample was estimated by amplification of reference gene primers within the assay. Sequence reads were collapsed and filtered to measure the absolute abundance of every unique TCRbeta CDR3 rearrangement. For each sample, productive Simpson clonality was calculated as the square root of Simpson's diversity index over productive rearrangements. In its TCRdb copy, this immuneACCESS table keeps in-frame sequences only and misses some clones. Where compared with another copy, unresolved V genes explain less than half of these, and the others have no known cause. D and trimming were read from the DNA, whereas the V and J calls and clone size are those reported in that table. Here the sample has over 250,000 clones; 85% occur a single time. Of the sample, 13% falls within the top ten clones.

Collaborating institutions collected whole blood in K2EDTA tubes following their own protocols. For TCRbeta analysis, collaborators shipped samples as frozen whole blood, isolated PBMCs, or DNA extracted from either of those sample types. In its sample, this clone was seen a few times. It has no known antigen specificity. No base quality values were provided; no much bigger clone lies one nucleotide off. General study outcomes and caveats: The amount of clinical and demographic metadata varied by source and participant and was provided uncurated.

From the cysteine through the phenylalanine, the CDR3 covers 16 amino acids. Only CDR3 DNA remains: 48 bases, in frame from the first base. CDR1 and CDR2 (KGHSY, FQNENV) derive from the germline V gene. Trimming takes 1 base off V and 2 bases off J; junction bases not matched to a gene: 7. Material for sequencing was peripheral blood. The chain is encoded by TRBV16 joined to TRBJ1-2; 7 junctional bases match TRBD1. This receptor was obtained from a human donor in a cohort sampled during active COVID-19. DNA sequence: TGTGCCAGCAGCCAATTTGGGTCGGACAGGAACTATGGCTACACCTTC. It is translated as CASSQFGSDRNYGYTF.